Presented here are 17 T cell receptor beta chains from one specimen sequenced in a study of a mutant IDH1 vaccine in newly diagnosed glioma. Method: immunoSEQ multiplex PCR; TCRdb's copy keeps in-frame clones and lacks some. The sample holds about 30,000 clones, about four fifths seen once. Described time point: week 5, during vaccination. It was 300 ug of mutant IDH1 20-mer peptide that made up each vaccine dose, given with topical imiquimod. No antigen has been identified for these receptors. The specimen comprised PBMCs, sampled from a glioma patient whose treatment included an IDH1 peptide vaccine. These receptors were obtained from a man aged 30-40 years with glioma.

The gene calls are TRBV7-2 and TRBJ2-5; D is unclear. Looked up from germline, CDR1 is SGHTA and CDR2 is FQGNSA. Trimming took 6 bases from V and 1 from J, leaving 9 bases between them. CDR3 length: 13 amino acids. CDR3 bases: TGTGCCAGCAGTTATACACTCCAAGAGACCCAGTACTTC. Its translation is CASSYTLQETQYF.

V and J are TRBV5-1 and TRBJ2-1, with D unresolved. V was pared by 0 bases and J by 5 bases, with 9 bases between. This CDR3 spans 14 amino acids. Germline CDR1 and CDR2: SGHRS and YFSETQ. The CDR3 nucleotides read TGCGCCAGCAGCTTGGAGCCAGCAGACAATGAGCAGTTCTTC. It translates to CASSLEPADNEQFF.

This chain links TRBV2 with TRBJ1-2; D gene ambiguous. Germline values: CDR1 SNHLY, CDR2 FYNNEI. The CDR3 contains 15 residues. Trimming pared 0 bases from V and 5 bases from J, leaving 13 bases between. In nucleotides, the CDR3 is TGTGCCAGCAGTGAAGCTCGCGCCTCTGTGTATGGCTACACCTTC. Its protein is CASSEARASVYGYTF.

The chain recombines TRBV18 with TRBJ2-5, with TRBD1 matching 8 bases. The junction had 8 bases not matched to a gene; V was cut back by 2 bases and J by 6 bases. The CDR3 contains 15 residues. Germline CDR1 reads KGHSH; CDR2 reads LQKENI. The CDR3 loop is CASSPSQDRVQTQYF. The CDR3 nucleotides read TGTGCCAGCTCACCAAGTCAGGACAGGGTACAGACCCAGTACTTC.

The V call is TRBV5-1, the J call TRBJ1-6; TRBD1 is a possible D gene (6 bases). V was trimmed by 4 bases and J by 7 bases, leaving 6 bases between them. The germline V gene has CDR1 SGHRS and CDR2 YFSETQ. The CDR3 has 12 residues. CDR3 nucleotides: TGCGCCAGCAGCACAGGGAATTCACCCCTCCACTTT. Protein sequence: CASSTGNSPLHF.

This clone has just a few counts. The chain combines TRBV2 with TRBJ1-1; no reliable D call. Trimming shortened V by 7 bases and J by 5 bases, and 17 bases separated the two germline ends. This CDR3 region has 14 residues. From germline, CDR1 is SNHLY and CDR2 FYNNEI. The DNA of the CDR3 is TGTGCCAGCACTCACCAGGAATTTGGGACTGAAGCTTTCTTT. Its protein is CASTHQEFGTEAFF.

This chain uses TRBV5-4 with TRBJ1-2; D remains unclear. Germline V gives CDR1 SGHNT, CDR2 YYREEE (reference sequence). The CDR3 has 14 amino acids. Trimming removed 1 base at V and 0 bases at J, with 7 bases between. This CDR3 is CASSLWGPNYGYTF. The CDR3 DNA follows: TGTGCCAGCAGCTTGTGGGGTCCTAACTATGGCTACACCTTC.

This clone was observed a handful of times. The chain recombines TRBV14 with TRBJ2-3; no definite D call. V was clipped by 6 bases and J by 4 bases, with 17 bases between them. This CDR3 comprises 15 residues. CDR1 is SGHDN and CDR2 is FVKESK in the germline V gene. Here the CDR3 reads CASSPPGRSADTQYF. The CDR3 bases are TGTGCCAGCAGTCCTCCCGGTCGGTCAGCAGATACGCAGTATTTT.

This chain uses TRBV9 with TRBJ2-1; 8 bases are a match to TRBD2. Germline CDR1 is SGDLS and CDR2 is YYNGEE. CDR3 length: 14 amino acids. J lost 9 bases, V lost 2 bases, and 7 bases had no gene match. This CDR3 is CASSVAGRGGEQFF. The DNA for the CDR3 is TGTGCCAGCAGCGTCGCCGGGAGGGGTGGTGAGCAGTTCTTC.

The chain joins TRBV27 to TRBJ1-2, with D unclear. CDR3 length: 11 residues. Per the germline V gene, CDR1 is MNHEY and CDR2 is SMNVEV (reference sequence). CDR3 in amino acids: CSAGSNYGYTF. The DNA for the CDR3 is TGTTCTGCGGGGTCTAACTATGGCTACACCTTC.

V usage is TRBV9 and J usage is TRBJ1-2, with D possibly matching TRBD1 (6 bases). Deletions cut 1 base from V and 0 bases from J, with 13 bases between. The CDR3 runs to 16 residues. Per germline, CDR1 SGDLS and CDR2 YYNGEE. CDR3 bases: TGTGCCAGCAGCGTAAACATAGGGGGAGCTAACTATGGCTACACCTTC. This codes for CASSVNIGGANYGYTF.

CDR3 coding DNA: TGCGCCAGCAGCCCTAAAGCGGGGAGCTCCTACAATGAGCAGTTCTTC. Protein: CASSPKAGSSYNEQFF. The V and J genes are TRBV5-1 and TRBJ2-1, with 7 bases aligning to TRBD2. Germline CDR1 SGHRS, CDR2 YFSETQ. Losses at the gene ends were 4 bases for V and 0 bases for J; bases not matched to a gene: 7. CDR3 length equals 16 residues.

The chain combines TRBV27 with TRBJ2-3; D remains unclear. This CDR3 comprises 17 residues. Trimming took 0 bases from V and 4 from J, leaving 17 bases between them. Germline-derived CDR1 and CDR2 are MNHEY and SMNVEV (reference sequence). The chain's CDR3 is CASSLSSPGYSADTQYF. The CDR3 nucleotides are TGTGCCAGCAGTTTATCGAGTCCAGGTTATTCCGCAGATACGCAGTATTTT.

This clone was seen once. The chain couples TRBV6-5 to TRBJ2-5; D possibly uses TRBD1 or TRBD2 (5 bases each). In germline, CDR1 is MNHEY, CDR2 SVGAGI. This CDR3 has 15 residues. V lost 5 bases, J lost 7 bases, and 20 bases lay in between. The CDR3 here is CASSAQRDPKPTQYF. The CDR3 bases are TGTGCCAGCAGTGCTCAGAGGGACCCAAAGCCGACCCAGTACTTC.

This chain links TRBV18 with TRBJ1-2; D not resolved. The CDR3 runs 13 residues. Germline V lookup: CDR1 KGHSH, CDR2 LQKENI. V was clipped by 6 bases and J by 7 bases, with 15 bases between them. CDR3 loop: CASSPNESPGYTF. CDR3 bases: TGTGCCAGCTCGCCTAACGAGTCACCTGGCTACACCTTC. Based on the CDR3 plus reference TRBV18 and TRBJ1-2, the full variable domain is NAGVMQNPRHLVRRRGQEARLRCSPMKGHSHVYWYRQLPEEGLKFMVYLQKENIIDESGMPKERFSAEFPKEGPSILRIQQVVRGDSAAYFCASSPNESPGYTFGSGTRLTVV.

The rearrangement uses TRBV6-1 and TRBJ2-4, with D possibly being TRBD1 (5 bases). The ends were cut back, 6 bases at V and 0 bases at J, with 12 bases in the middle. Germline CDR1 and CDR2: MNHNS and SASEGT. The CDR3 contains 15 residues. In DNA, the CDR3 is TGTGCCAGCAGAGATGACAGAATAGCCAAAAACATTCAGTACTTC. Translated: CASRDDRIAKNIQYF.

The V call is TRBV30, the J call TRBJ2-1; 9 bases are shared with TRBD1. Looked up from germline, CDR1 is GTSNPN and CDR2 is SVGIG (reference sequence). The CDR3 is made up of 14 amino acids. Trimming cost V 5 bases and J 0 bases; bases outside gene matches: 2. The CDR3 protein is CAWGTGSSYNEQFF. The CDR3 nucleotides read TGTGCCTGGGGGACAGGGAGCTCCTACAATGAGCAGTTCTTC. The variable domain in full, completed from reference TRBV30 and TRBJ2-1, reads SQTIHQWPATLVQPVGSPLSLECTVEGTSNPNLYWYRQAAGRGLQLLFYSVGIGQISSEVPQNLSASRPQDRQFILSSKKLLLSDSGFYLCAWGTGSSYNEQFFGPGTRLTVL.